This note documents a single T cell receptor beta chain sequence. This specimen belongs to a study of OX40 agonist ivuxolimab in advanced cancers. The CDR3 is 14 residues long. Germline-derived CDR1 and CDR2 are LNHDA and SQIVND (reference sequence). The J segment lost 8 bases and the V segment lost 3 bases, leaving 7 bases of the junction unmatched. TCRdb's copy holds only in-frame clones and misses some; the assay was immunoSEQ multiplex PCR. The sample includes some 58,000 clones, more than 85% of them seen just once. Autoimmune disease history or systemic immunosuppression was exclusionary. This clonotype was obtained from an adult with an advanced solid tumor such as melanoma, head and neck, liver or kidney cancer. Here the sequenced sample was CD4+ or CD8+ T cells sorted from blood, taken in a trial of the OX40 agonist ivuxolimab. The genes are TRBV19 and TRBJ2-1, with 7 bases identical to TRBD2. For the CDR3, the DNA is TGTGCCAGTAGTATGGTGCGGGCGGGGGATGAGCAGTTCTTC. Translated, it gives CASSMVRAGDEQFF.